The present T cell receptor (beta chain) was sequenced within a study of T cells in Graves' hyperthyroidism and ophthalmopathy. There were TCR beta CDR3 regions amplified from RNA transcripts. Primed by the HTBI set, a first-round RT-PCR was run on the TCR CDR3. Each CDR3 protein is one row after TCRdb ran MiXCR on the multiplex PCR reads. The profile shows 600,000 to 900,000 distinct CDR3 sequences, less than 20% of them singletons. This clonotype was counted ten times or more. This CDR3 spans 15 amino acids. Trimming at V came to 1 base and at J to 7 bases, leaving 7 bases not matched to a gene. Germline CDR1 MDHEN, CDR2 SYDVKM. Disease duration under 2 months; hyperthyroidism patients were aged 18 to 65.

The genes are TRBV28 and TRBJ2-1; 7 bases are a match to TRBD1. The sample comprised blood. This sequence originates from a man between 18 and 29 years old with Graves' hyperthyroidism. In nucleotides, the CDR3 is TGTGCCAGCAGTTTATTGGGGACAGCGAATAATGAGCAGTTCTTC. Translation gives CASSLLGTANNEQFF.